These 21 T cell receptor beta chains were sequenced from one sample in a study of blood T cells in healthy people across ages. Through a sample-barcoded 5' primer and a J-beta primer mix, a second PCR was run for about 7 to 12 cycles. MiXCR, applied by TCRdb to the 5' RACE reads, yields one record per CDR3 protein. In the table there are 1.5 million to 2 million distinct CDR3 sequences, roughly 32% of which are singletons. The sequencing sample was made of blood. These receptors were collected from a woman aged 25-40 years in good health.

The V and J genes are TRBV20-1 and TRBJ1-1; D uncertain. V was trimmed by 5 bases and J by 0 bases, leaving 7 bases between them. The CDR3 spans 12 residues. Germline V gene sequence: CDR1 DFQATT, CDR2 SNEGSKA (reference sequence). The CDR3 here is CSAVRVNTEAFF. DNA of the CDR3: TGCAGTGCTGTGAGGGTGAACACTGAAGCTTTCTTT.

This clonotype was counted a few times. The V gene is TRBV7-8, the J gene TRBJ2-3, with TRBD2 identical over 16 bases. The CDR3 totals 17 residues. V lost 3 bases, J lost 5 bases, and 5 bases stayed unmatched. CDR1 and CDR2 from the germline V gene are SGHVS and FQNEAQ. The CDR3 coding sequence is TGTGCCAGCAGCTTCCTGGGACTAGCGGGGGGGCGAGATACGCAGTATTTT. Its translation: CASSFLGLAGGRDTQYF.

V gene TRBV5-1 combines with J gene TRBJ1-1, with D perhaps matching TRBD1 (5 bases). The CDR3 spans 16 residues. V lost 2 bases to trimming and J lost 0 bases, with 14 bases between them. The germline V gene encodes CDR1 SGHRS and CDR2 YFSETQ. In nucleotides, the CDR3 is TGCGCCAGCAGCTTATTTGGGGGAGGGATGAACACTGAAGCTTTCTTT. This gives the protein CASSLFGGGMNTEAFF.

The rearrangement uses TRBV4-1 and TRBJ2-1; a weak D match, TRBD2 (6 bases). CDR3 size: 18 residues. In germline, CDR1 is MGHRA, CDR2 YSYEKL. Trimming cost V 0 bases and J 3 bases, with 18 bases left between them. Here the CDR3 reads CASSQEGLVEGRYNEQFF. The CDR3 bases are TGCGCCAGCAGCCAAGAGGGTTTGGTGGAGGGCCGCTACAATGAGCAGTTCTTC.

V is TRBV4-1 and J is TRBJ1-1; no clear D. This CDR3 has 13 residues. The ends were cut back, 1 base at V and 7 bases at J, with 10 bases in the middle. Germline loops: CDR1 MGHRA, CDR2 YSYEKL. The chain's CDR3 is CASSQGRQSEAFF. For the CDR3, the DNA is TGCGCCAGCAGCCAAGGGCGGCAGAGTGAAGCTTTCTTT.

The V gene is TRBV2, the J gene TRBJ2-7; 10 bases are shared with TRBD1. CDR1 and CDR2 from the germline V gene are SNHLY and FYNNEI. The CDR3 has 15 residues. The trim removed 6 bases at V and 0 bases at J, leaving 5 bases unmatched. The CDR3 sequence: CASRPTGGGSYEQYF. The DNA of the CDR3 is TGTGCCAGCAGGCCGACAGGGGGCGGCTCCTACGAGCAGTACTTC.

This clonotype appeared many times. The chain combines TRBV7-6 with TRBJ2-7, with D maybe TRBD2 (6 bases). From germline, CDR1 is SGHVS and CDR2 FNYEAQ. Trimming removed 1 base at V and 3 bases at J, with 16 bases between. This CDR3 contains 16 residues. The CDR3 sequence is CASSLVPGGEIYEQYF. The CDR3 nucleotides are TGTGCCAGCAGCTTAGTCCCCGGCGGGGAGATCTACGAGCAGTACTTC.

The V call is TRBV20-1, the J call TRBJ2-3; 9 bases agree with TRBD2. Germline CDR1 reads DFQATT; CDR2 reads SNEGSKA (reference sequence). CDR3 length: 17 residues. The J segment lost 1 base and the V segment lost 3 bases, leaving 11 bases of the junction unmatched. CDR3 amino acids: CSASPELAGLGTDTQYF. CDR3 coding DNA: TGCAGTGCTAGCCCCGAGCTAGCGGGACTGGGCACAGATACGCAGTATTTT.

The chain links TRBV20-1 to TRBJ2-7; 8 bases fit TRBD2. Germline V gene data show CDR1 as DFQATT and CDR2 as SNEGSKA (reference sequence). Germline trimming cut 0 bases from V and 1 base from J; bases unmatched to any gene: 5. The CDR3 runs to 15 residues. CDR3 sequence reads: CSAREGASGSYEQYF. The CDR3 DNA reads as TGCAGTGCTAGAGAGGGGGCTAGCGGGTCCTACGAGCAGTACTTC.

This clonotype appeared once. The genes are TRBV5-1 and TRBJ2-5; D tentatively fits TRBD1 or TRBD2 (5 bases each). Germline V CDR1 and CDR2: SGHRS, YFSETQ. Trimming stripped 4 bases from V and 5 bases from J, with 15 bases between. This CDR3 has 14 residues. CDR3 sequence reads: CASSPLGGMETQYF. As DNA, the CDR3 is TGCGCCAGCAGCCCTCTTGGGGGTATGGAGACCCAGTACTTC.

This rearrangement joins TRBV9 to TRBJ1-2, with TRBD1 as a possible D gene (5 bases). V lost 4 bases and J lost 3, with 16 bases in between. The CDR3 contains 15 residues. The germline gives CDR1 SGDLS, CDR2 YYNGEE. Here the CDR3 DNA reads TGTGCCAGCAGCATGCCCCGGGACGGACACTATGGCTACACCTTC. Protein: CASSMPRDGHYGYTF.

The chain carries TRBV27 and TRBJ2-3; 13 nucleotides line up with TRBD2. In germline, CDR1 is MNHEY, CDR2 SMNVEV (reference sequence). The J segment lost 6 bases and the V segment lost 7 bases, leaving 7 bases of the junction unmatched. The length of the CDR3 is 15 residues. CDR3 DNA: TGTGCCAGCAAGACTAGCGGGGGGCCGCGGGATACGCAGTATTTT. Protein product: CASKTSGGPRDTQYF.

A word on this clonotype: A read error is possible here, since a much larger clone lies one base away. The CDR3 is CGLPSGVVNEQYF. The CDR3, as DNA: TGCGGTCTGCCTAGCGGGGTAGTAAATGAGCAGTACTTC. The genes are TRBV20-1 and TRBJ2-1; 9 positions match TRBD2. The J call is in doubt because the DNA end fits TRBJ2-7 better. CDR3 length: 13 residues. The V gene's germline CDR1 is DFQATT and CDR2 SNEGSKA (reference sequence).

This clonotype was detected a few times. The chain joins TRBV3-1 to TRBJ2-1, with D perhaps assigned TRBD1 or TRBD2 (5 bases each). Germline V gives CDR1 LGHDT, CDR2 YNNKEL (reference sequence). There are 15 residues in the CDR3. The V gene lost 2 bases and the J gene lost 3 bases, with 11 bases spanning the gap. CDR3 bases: TGTGCCAGCAGCCAACGGGACGGCCACTACAATGAGCAGTTCTTC. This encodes CASSQRDGHYNEQFF.

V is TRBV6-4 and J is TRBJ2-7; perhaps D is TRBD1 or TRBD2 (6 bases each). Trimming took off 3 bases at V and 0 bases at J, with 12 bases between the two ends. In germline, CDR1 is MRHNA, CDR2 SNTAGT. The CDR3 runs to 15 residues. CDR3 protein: CASSDNGGHSYEQYF. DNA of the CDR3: TGTGCCAGCAGTGATAACGGGGGCCACTCCTACGAGCAGTACTTC.

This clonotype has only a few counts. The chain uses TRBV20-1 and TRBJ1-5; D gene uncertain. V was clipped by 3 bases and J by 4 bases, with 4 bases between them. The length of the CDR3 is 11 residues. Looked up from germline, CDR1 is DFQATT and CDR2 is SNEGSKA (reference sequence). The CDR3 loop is CSARLNQPQHF. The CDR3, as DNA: TGCAGTGCTAGGCTTAATCAGCCCCAGCATTTT.

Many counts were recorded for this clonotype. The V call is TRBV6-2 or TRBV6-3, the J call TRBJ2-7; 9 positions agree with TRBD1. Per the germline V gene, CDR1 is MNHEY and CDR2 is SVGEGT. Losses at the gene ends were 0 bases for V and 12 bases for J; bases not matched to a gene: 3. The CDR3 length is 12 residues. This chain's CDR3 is CASSYSGTGWYF. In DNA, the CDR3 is TGTGCCAGCAGTTACTCGGGGACAGGGTGGTACTTC.

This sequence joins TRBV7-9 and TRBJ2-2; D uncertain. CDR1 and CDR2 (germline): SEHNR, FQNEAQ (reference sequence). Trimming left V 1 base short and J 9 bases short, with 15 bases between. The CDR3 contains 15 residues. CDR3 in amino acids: CASSLGDLNIRELFF. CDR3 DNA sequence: TGTGCCAGCAGCTTAGGAGATTTAAATATCCGGGAGCTGTTTTTT.

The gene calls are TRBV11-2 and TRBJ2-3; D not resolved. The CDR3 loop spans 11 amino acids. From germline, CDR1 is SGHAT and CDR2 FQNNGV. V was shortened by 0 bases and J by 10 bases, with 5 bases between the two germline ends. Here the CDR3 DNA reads TGTGCCAGCAGCTTAGACAGTGCGCAGTATTTT. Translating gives CASSLDSAQYF.

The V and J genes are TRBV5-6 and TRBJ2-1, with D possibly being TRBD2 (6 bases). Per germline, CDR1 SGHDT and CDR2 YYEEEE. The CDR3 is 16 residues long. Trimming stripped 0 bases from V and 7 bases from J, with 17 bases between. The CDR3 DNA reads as TGTGCCAGCAGCTTGGAGGGGCGGGGCCCGGGAAATGAGCAGTTCTTC. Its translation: CASSLEGRGPGNEQFF.

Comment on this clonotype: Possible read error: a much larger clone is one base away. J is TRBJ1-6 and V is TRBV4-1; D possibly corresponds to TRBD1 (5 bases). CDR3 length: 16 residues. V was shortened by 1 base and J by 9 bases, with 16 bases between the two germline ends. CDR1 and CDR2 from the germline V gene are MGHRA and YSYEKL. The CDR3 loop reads CASSQGMPGWVSPLHF. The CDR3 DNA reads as TGCGCCAGCAGCCAAGGTATGCCAGGGTGGGTTTCACCCCTCCACTTT.